The clone carrying this T cell receptor beta chain was detected a few times. The antigen remains unidentified. Template switching added a universal primer site; cDNA carried unique molecular identifiers. TCRdb re-called the 5' RACE reads through MiXCR, storing one row per CDR3 protein. The sample lists roughly 260,000 distinct CDR3 sequences, approximately 8% occurring once. This record comes from a study of identical twins. Study-wide points: Beta clonotypes that were abundant in cord blood contained fewer insertions, a pattern absent from memory repertoires.

The V gene's germline CDR1 is LGHNA and CDR2 YNFKEQ. CDR3 length equals 15 residues. Trimming stripped 0 bases from V and 5 bases from J, with 11 bases between. These records were also assigned to another study, of yellow fever vaccine responses in identical twins.

Sequenced input: CD8+ T cells sorted from blood. The clonotype was recovered from a woman aged 18-29 years in good health. The rearrangement uses TRBV4-2 and TRBJ2-1; perhaps TRBD2 as D (6 bases). CDR3 nucleotides: TGTGCCAGCAGCCAAGAGGGGGGACCAAACAATGAGCAGTTCTTC. This codes for CASSQEGGPNNEQFF.